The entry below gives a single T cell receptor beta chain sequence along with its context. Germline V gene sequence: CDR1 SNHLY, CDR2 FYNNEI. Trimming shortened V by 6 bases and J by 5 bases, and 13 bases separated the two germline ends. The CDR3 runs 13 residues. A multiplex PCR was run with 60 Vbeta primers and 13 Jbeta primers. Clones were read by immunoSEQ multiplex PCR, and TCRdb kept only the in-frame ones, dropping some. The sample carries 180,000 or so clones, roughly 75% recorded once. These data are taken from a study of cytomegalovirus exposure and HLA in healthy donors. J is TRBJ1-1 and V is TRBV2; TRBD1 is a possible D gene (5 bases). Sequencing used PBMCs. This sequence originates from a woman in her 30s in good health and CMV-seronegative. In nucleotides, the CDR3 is TGTGCCAGCAGCTTCGAAGGGGTGACTGAAGCTTTCTTT. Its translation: CASSFEGVTEAFF.